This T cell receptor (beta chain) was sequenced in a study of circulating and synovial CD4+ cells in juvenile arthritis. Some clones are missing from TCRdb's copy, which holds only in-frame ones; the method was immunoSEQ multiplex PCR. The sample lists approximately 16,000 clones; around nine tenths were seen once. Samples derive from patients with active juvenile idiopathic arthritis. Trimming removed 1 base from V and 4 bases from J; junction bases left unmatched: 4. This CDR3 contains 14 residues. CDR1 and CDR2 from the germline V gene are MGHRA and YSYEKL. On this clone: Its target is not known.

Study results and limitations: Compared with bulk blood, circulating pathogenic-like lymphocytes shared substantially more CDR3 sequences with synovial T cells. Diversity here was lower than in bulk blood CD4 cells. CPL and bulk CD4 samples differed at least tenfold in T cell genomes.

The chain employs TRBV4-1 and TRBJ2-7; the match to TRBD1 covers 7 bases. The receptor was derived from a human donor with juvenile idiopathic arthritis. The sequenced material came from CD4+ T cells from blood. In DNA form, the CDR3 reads TGCGCCAGCAGCCAAGTACAGGGGAATTACGAGCAGTACTTC. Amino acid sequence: CASSQVQGNYEQYF.